The clone carrying this TCR beta chain was observed a handful of times. TCR beta CDR3 region amplification was performed from RNA transcripts. Using the HTBI primer set, a first-round RT-PCR was run on the TCR CDR3. MiXCR, applied by TCRdb to the multiplex PCR reads, yields one record per CDR3 protein. The sample lists more than 500,000 distinct CDR3 sequences; approximately 15% were seen once. The record originates from a study of T cells in Graves' hyperthyroidism and ophthalmopathy. Study-level information: Peripheral blood draws took place at initial diagnosis, ahead of any treatment.

Newly diagnosed patients aged 18 to 65 had hyperthyroidism of under 2 months' duration. Germline assignment: CDR1 SGHTA and CDR2 FQGTGA. Trimming left V 6 bases short and J 4 bases short, with 15 bases between. This CDR3 spans 15 amino acids. The sequence came from a woman in her 40s with Graves' hyperthyroidism. The sequenced material came from blood. V usage is TRBV7-3 and J usage is TRBJ2-2, with D unclear. Written as DNA, the CDR3 is TGTGCCAGCAGAAGCAGTGGGGTCGGCACCGGGGAGCTGTTTTTT. Its translation is CASRSSGVGTGELFF.